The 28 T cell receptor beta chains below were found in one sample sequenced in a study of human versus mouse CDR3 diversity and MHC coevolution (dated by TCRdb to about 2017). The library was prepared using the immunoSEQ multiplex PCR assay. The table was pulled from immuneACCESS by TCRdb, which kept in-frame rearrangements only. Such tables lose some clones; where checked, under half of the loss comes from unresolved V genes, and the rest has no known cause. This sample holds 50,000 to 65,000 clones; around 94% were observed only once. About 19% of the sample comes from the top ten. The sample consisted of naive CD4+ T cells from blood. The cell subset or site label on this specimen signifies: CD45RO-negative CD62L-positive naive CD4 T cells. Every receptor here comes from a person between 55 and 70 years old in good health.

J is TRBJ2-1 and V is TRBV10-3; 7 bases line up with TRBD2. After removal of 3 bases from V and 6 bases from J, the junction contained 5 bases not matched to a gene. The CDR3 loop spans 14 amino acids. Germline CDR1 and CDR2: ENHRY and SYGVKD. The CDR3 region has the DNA TGTGCCATCAGTGATTTGAGCGGGGCCAATGAGCAGTTCTTC. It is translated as CAISDLSGANEQFF.

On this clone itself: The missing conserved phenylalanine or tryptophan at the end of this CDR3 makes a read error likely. In DNA form, the CDR3 reads TGTGCCAGCAGCCCGGGGGAGGGGCCCTACGAGCAGTACCTC. It encodes CASSPGEGPYEQYL. The chain recombines TRBV7-9 with TRBJ2-7; 7 nucleotides agree with TRBD2. The germline CDR1 and CDR2 sequences are SEHNR and FQNEAQ (reference sequence). With V trimmed by 5 bases and J by 2 bases, 6 bases remained unmatched. CDR3 length: 14 amino acids.

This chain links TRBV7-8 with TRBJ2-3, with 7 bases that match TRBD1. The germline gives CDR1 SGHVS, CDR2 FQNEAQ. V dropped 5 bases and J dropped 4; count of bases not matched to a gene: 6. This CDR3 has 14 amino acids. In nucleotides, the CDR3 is TGTGCCAGCAGCCCCCGACAGGGATCAGATACGCAGTATTTT. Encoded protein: CASSPRQGSDTQYF.

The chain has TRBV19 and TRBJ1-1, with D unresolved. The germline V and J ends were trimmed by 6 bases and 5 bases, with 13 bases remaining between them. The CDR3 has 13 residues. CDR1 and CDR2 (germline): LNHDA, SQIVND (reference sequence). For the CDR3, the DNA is TGTGCCAGTAGACCGGTCGCGGGGACTGAAGCTTTCTTT. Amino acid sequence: CASRPVAGTEAFF.

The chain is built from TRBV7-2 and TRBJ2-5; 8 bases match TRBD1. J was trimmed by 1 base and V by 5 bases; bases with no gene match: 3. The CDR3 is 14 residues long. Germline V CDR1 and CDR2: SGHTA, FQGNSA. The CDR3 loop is CASSEQGGQETQYF. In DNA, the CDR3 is TGTGCCAGCAGCGAACAGGGGGGCCAAGAGACCCAGTACTTC.

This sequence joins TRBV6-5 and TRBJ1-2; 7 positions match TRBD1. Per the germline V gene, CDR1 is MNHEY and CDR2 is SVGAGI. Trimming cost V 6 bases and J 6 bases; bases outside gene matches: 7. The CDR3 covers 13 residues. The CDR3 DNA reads TGTGCCAGCAGGGACAGGCCCTCGGATGGCTACACCTTC. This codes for CASRDRPSDGYTF.

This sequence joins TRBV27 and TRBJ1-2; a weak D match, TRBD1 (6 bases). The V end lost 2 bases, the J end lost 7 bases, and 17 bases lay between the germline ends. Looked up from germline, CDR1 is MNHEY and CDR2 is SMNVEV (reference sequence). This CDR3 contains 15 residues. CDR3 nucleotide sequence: TGTGCCAGCAGTTTAGGGTCGTGGGGGCTCTCTGGCTACACCTTC. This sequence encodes CASSLGSWGLSGYTF.

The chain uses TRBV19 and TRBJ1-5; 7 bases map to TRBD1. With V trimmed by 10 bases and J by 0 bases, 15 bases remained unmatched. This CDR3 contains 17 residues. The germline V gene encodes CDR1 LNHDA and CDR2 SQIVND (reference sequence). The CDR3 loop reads CATKGIQGQSSNQPQHF. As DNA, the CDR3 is TGTGCCACCAAGGGTATCCAGGGACAGAGTAGCAATCAGCCCCAGCATTTT.

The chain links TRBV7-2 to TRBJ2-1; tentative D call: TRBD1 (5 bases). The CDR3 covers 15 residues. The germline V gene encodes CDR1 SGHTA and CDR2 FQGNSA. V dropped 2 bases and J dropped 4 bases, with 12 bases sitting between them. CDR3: CASSLSSGMYNEQFF. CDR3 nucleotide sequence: TGTGCCAGCAGCTTATCATCAGGGATGTACAATGAGCAGTTCTTC.

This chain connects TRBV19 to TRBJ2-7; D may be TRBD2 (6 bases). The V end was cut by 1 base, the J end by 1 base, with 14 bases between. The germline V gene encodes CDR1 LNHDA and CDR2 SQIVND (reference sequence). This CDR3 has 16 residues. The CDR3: CASSIGPSVLSYEQYF. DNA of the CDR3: TGTGCCAGTAGTATAGGTCCTAGCGTCTTGTCCTACGAGCAGTACTTC.

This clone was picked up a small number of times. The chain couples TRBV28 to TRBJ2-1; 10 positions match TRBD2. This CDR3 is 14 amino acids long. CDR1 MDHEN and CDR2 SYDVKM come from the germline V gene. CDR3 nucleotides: TGTGCTAGCTTAGCGGGAGGCTCCTACAATGAGCAGTTCTTC. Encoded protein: CASLAGGSYNEQFF. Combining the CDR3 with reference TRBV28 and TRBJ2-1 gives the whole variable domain DVKVTQSSRYLVKRTGEKVFLECVQDMDHENMFWYRQDPGLGLRLIYFSYDVKMKEKGDIPEGYSVSREKKERFSLILESASTNQTSMYLCASLAGGSYNEQFFGPGTRLTVL.

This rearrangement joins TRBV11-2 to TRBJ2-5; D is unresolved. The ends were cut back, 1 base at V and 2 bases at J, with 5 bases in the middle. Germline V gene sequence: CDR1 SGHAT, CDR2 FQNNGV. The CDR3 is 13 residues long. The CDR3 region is CASSLGRQETQYF. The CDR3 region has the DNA TGTGCCAGCAGCTTAGGTAGACAAGAGACCCAGTACTTC.

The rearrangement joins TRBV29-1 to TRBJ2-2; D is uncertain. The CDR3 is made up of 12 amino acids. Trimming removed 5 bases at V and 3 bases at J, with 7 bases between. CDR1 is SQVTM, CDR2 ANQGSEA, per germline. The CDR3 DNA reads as TGCAGCGTTAAACGGGACACCGGGGAGCTGTTTTTT. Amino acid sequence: CSVKRDTGELFF.

CDR3 loop: CASSPRTASSYNEQFF. In nucleotides, the CDR3 is TGTGCCAGCAGCCCAAGGACAGCCAGCTCCTACAATGAGCAGTTCTTC. V usage is TRBV13 and J usage is TRBJ2-1; D perhaps matches TRBD1 (6 bases). Between the trimmed V and J ends, which lost 5 bases and 0 bases, there was a span of 14 bases. The CDR3 spans 16 residues. The germline V gene encodes CDR1 PRHDT and CDR2 FYEKMQ (reference sequence).

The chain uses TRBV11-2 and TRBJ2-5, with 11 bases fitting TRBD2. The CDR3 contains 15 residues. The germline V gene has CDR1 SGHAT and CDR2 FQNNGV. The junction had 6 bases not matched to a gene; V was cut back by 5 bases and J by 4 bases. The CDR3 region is CASSGTSGSVETQYF. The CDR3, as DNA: TGTGCCAGCAGCGGCACTAGCGGGAGCGTAGAGACCCAGTACTTC.

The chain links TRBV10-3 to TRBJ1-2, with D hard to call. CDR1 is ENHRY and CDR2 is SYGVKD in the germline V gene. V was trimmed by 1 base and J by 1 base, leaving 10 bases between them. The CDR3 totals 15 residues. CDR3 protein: CAISEFEAGNYGYTF. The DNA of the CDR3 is TGTGCCATCAGTGAGTTCGAGGCGGGTAACTATGGCTACACCTTC.

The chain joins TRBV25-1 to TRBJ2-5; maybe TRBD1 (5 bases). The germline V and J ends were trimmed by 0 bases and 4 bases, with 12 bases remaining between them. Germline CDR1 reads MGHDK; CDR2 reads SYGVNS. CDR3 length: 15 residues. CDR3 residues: CASSEYGPGRETQYF. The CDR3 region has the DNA TGTGCCAGCAGTGAATATGGCCCAGGGCGAGAGACCCAGTACTTC.

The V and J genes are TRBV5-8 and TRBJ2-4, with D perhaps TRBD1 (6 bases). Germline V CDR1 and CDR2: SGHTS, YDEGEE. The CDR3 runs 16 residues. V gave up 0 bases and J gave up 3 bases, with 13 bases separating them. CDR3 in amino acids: CASSLGQGGVKNIQYF. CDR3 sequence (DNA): TGTGCCAGCAGCTTGGGACAAGGGGGAGTCAAAAACATTCAGTACTTC.

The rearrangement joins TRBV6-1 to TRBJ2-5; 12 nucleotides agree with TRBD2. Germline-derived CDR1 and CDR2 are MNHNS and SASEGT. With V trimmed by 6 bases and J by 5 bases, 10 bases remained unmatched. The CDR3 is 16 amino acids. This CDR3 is CASSEHWTSGMETQYF. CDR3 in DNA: TGTGCCAGCAGCGAACATTGGACTAGCGGGATGGAGACCCAGTACTTC.

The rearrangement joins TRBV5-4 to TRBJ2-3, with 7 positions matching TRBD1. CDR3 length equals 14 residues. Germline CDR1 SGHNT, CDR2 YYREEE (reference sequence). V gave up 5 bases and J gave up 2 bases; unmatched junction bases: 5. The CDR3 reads CASRRDSNTDTQYF. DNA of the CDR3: TGTGCCAGCAGGAGGGACAGCAACACAGATACGCAGTATTTT.

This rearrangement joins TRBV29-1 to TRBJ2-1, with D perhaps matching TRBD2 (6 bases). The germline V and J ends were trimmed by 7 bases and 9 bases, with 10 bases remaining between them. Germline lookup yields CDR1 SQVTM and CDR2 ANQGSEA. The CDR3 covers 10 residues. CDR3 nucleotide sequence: TGCAGCGGCCTGGGGGGTGAGCAGTTCTTC. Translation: CSGLGGEQFF.

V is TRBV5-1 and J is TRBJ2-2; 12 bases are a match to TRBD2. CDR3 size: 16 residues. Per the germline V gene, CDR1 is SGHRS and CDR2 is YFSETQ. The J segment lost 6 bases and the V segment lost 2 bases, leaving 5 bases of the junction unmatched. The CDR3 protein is CASSLNRLAGAGELFF. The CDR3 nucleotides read TGCGCCAGCAGCTTAAATCGACTAGCGGGAGCCGGGGAGCTGTTTTTT.

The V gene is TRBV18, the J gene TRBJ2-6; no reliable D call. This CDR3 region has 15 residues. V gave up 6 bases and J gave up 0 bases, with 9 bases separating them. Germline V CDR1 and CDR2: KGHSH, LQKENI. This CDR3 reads CASSPSSSGANVLTF. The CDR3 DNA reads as TGTGCCAGCTCGCCATCCTCCTCTGGGGCCAACGTCCTGACTTTC.

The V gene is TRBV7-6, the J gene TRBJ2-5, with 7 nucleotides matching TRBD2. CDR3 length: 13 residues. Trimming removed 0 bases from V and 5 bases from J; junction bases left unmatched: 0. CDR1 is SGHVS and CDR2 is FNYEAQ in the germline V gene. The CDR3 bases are TGTGCCAGCAGCTTAGCGGGGGGGGAGACCCAGTACTTC. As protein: CASSLAGGETQYF.

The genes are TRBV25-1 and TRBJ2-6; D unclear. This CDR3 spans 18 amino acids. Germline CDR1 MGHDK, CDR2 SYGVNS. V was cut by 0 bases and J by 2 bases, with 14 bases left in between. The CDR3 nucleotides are TGTGCCAGCAGTGAATATCCCGCAGAAACCGCTGGGGCCAACGTCCTGACTTTC. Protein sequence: CASSEYPAETAGANVLTF.

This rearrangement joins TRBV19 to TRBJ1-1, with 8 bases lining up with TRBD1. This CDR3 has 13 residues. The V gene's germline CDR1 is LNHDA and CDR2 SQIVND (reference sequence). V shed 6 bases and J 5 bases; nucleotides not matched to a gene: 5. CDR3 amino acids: CASSPGQGTEAFF. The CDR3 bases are TGTGCCAGTAGCCCCGGACAGGGAACTGAAGCTTTCTTT.

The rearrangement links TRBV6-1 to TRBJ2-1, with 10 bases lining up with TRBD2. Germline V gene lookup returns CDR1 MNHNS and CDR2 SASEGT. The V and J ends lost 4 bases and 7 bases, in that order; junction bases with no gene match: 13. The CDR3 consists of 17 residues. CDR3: CASSGRYSGRPGNEQFF. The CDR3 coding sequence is TGTGCCAGCAGTGGACGGTATAGCGGGAGGCCGGGAAATGAGCAGTTCTTC.

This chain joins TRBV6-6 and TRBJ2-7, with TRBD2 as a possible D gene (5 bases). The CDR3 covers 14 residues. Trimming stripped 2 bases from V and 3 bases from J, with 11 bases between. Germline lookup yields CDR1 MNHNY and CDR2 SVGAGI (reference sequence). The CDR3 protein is CASSYVEGSYEQYF. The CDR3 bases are TGTGCCAGCAGTTACGTTGAGGGAAGCTACGAGCAGTACTTC.